The 18 T cell receptor beta chains given below trace back to one sample, sequenced in a study of blood T cell repertoires in COVID-19. Only in-frame clones appear in the TCRdb table, and some are missing; sequencing was by immunoSEQ multiplex PCR. The data contain 300,000 to 400,000 clones, 90% to 95% of them seen just once; the ten biggest clones take up less than 3.5%. The material sequenced was peripheral blood. All receptors derive from a woman aged 18-29 years who had recovered from COVID-19.

In its sample, this clone was seen once. The chain combines TRBV11-3 with TRBJ2-1; TRBD1 agrees at 8 bases. The CDR3 sequence is 15 residues long. With V trimmed by 3 bases and J by 7 bases, 8 bases remained unmatched. The germline V gene has CDR1 SGHNT and CDR2 YENEEA. CDR3 sequence reads: CASSFPGTGRNEQFF. The CDR3 DNA reads TGTGCCAGCAGCTTCCCGGGGACAGGAAGGAATGAGCAGTTCTTC.

V is TRBV19 and J is TRBJ1-1, with 8 bases aligning to TRBD1. The CDR3 totals 17 residues. Germline assignment: CDR1 LNHDA and CDR2 SQIVND (reference sequence). V was clipped by 3 bases and J by 3 bases; unmatched bases: 12. The CDR3 is CASSIYLGGQVDTEAFF. CDR3 DNA sequence: TGTGCCAGTAGTATTTATTTGGGGGGACAGGTTGACACTGAAGCTTTCTTT.

This clone is a singleton in its sample. The V gene is TRBV25-1, the J gene TRBJ1-1; D possibly corresponds to TRBD1 (5 bases). This CDR3 contains 15 residues. The V end was cut by 4 bases, the J end by 5 bases, with 17 bases between. CDR1 MGHDK and CDR2 SYGVNS come from the germline V gene. Here the CDR3 DNA reads TGTGCCAGCAGTGCCCTCGAAGGGGCTGGGACTGAAGCTTTCTTT. Translated, it gives CASSALEGAGTEAFF.

In this sample, this clone turned up once. This sequence joins TRBV5-4 and TRBJ2-3, with 7 bases identical to TRBD2. The CDR3 is made up of 17 amino acids. Per germline, CDR1 SGHNT and CDR2 YYREEE (reference sequence). The V and J ends lost 4 bases and 6 bases, in that order; junction bases with no gene match: 17. The CDR3 region is CASSPSPRLAYWDTQYF. The CDR3 DNA reads TGTGCCAGCAGCCCTTCGCCCCGACTAGCTTATTGGGATACGCAGTATTTT.

The chain is built from TRBV15 and TRBJ1-3, with TRBD1 matching 9 bases. This CDR3 is built from 15 residues. CDR1 and CDR2 (germline): LNHNV, YYDKDF (reference sequence). The V and J ends lost 3 bases and 0 bases, in that order; junction bases with no gene match: 0. The CDR3 DNA follows: TGTGCCACCAGCAGGGACAGGGGCTCTGGAAACACCATATATTTT. Its translation is CATSRDRGSGNTIYF.

This sequence joins TRBV12-3 or TRBV12-4 and TRBJ2-2, with 7 bases identical to TRBD1. J gave up 6 bases and V 6 bases, and 4 bases lay outside the gene matches. CDR3 length: 13 residues. The CDR3 loop is CASRPQGSGELFF. The CDR3 bases are TGTGCCAGCAGGCCACAGGGGTCCGGGGAGCTGTTTTTT.

This chain connects TRBV4-3 to TRBJ2-2; 8 nucleotides line up with TRBD1. CDR3 length: 19 residues. Germline CDR1 is LGHNA and CDR2 is YSLEER. V was clipped by 0 bases and J by 4 bases; unmatched bases: 13. CDR3 in DNA: TGCGCCAGCAGCCAAGAACCCCCGCCCAGGACAGGGAGCACCGGGGAGCTGTTTTTT. It codes for CASSQEPPPRTGSTGELFF.

The CDR3 protein is CASSLSGFSNTIYF. The CDR3 bases are TGTGCCAGCAGCTTGAGCGGCTTTTCCAACACCATATATTTT. The chain couples TRBV7-2 to TRBJ1-3; D is unresolved. This CDR3 spans 14 amino acids. Between the trimmed V and J ends, which lost 3 bases and 7 bases, there was a span of 13 bases. CDR1 SGHTA and CDR2 FQGNSA come from the germline V gene. The whole variable domain, filled in from reference TRBV7-2 and TRBJ1-3, reads GAGVSQSPSNKVTEKGKDVELRCDPISGHTALYWYRQSLGQGLEFLIYFQGNSAPDKSGLPSDRFSAERTGGSVSTLTIQRTQQEDSAVYLCASSLSGFSNTIYFGEGSWLTVV.

The V and J genes are TRBV7-9 and TRBJ2-1; 8 bases align to TRBD1. CDR1 SEHNR and CDR2 FQNEAQ come from the germline V gene (reference sequence). With 4 bases clipped from V and 9 bases from J, the junction kept 11 bases outside the gene matches. The CDR3 length is 15 residues. Here the CDR3 DNA reads TGTGCCAGCAGCTGGCTCCTTGGACAGGGCGCTGAGCAGTTCTTC. This gives the protein CASSWLLGQGAEQFF. Together with reference TRBV7-9 and TRBJ2-1, the CDR3 gives the full variable domain: DTGVSQNPRHKITKRGQNVTFRCDPISEHNRLYWYRQTLGQGPEFLTYFQNEAQLEKSRLLSDRFSAERPKGSFSTLEIQRTEQGDSAMYLCASSWLLGQGAEQFFGPGTRLTVL.

The rearrangement uses TRBV3-1 (or the pseudogene TRBV3-2) and TRBJ2-7; 11 bases are a match to TRBD2. The CDR3 contains 16 residues. Germline V CDR1 and CDR2: LGHDT, YNNKEL (reference sequence). Unmatched junction bases numbered 3, after V lost 1 base and J lost 1 base. The CDR3 DNA follows: TGTGCCAGCAGCCAAGGGCTAGCGGGAGGTTCCTACGAGCAGTACGTC. Translating it yields CASSQGLAGGSYEQYV.

This rearrangement joins TRBV6-2 or TRBV6-3 to TRBJ2-1; 10 nucleotides align to TRBD2. The CDR3 has 16 residues. V trimming: 2 bases; J trimming: 5 bases; junction bases outside the gene matches: 6. Per germline, CDR1 MNHEY and CDR2 SVGEGT. The CDR3 DNA reads as TGTGCCAGCAGTTACCATGCCCTAGCGGGAGACAATGAGCAGTTCTTC. Encoded protein: CASSYHALAGDNEQFF.

This sequence joins TRBV11-2 and TRBJ2-3; tentatively, D is TRBD1 (5 bases). The length of the CDR3 is 16 residues. From germline, CDR1 is SGHAT and CDR2 FQNNGV. Trimming cost V 3 bases and J 3 bases, with 16 bases left between them. CDR3 residues: CASSLGSGPGTDTQYF. The CDR3 DNA follows: TGTGCCAGCAGCTTGGGATCGGGCCCAGGGACAGATACGCAGTATTTT.

The CDR3 here is CASSTGTSEAETQYF. The DNA of the CDR3 is TGTGCCAGCAGTACCGGGACTAGCGAAGCGGAGACCCAGTACTTC. The chain joins TRBV6-2 or TRBV6-3 to TRBJ2-5; 10 nucleotides line up with TRBD2. Germline assignment: CDR1 MNHEY and CDR2 SVGEGT. V dropped 5 bases and J dropped 5; count of bases not matched to a gene: 8. CDR3 length: 15 amino acids.

This chain joins TRBV18 and TRBJ1-2; D is undetermined. CDR1 KGHSH and CDR2 LQKENI come from the germline V gene. This CDR3 spans 14 amino acids. The ends were cut back, 2 bases at V and 0 bases at J, with 7 bases in the middle. The CDR3 coding sequence is TGTGCCAGCTCACCAGGGCCAGCTAACTATGGCTACACCTTC. Translation gives CASSPGPANYGYTF.

The chain carries TRBV2 and TRBJ2-7, with 12 nucleotides matching TRBD2. V lost 6 bases, J lost 3 bases, and 12 bases stayed unmatched. Germline V CDR1 and CDR2: SNHLY, FYNNEI. This CDR3 comprises 17 residues. The CDR3 reads CASRGAGLAGTDYEQYV. CDR3 DNA: TGTGCCAGCAGGGGGGCCGGACTAGCGGGGACTGACTACGAGCAGTACGTC.

The DNA of the CDR3 is TGCGCCAGCAGCGTACAAGGCGGGGAGACCCAGTACTTC. Its translation: CASSVQGGETQYF. The chain recombines TRBV5-1 with TRBJ2-5; possible D gene TRBD2, 5 bases. Germline-derived CDR1 and CDR2 are SGHRS and YFSETQ. The CDR3 has 13 amino acids. V lost 4 bases and J 5 bases, leaving 12 bases between the germline ends.

The V gene is TRBV6-5, the J gene TRBJ2-3, with 8 bases matching TRBD2. V lost 7 bases and J lost 1; bases outside the gene matches: 4. Germline V lookup: CDR1 MNHEY, CDR2 SVGAGI. CDR3 length: 14 residues. DNA of the CDR3: TGTGCCAGCACCCTAGCGGGCCGCACAGATACGCAGTATTTT. This codes for CASTLAGRTDTQYF.

This clone was counted once. V gene TRBV29-1 combines with J gene TRBJ1-5, with 10 bases matching TRBD1. CDR1 is SQVTM and CDR2 is ANQGSEA in the germline V gene. The CDR3 totals 13 residues. With V trimmed by 5 bases and J by 6 bases, 4 bases remained unmatched. CDR3 bases: TGCAGCGTTCAAGGACAGGGGGGTCAGCCCCAGCATTTT. Translation gives CSVQGQGGQPQHF.